This T cell receptor beta chain originates from a study of regulatory T cells in long-lasting Graves disease. Study-wide findings and caveats: Exclusively peripheral blood, rather than thyroid tissue, was studied.

The germline gives CDR1 SGHTA, CDR2 FQGNSA. Germline trimming cut 5 bases from V and 7 bases from J; bases unmatched to any gene: 8. This CDR3 has 14 residues. Time point: newly diagnosed GD, antithyroid drugs for less than 3 months. RNA from PBMCs was the source of the TCR library. As for this clonotype: Antigen unknown.

CDR3 regions were amplified by Arm-PCR using iRepertoire HTBI primers to build TCR beta libraries. TCRdb independently ran MiXCR on the multiplex PCR reads; one entry per CDR3 protein. The sample yields some 560,000 distinct CDR3 sequences, roughly a sixth seen once. The same data also contributed to another study, on T cells in Graves' hyperthyroidism and ophthalmopathy. This second report adds: Stable hyperthyroidism and ophthalmopathy were separated using 13 V-J signatures.

The J gene is TRBJ2-4, the V gene TRBV7-2, with 7 bases aligning to TRBD1. Material: peripheral blood mononuclear cells (PBMCs), obtained at new diagnosis, from a patient treated with antithyroid drugs. The source is a woman in her forties or fifties with Graves disease. In DNA form, the CDR3 reads TGTGCCAGCAGCCAAGACAGGGCCGAGAACATTCAGTACTTC. Protein sequence: CASSQDRAENIQYF. The full variable domain, with the rest looked up from reference TRBV7-2 and TRBJ2-4, is GAGVSQSPSNKVTEKGKDVELRCDPISGHTALYWYRQSLGQGLEFLIYFQGNSAPDKSGLPSDRFSAERTGGSVSTLTIQRTQQEDSAVYLCASSQDRAENIQYFGAGTRLSVL.